A single sample is the source of the 2 T cell receptor beta chains below, sequenced in a study of T cell clones after liver transplantation. The table came from immunoSEQ multiplex PCR; TCRdb's copy has only in-frame clones and leaves some out. The table includes roughly 80,000 clones, roughly 82% detected once. This sample comprised CD4+ T cells from blood, obtained roughly 3.5 years after liver transplant. The receptors were gathered from a human patient who received a liver transplant. Some T cells may possibly be graft donor cells.

The chain carries TRBV29-1 and TRBJ2-7, with 7 bases fitting TRBD1. The CDR3 loop spans 14 amino acids. Germline CDR1 and CDR2: SQVTM and ANQGSEA. V shed 7 bases and J 3 bases; nucleotides not matched to a gene: 12. For the CDR3, the DNA is TGCAGCGCCGCCTCCCGCCAGGGGGTCTACGAGCAGTACTTC. Translation gives CSAASRQGVYEQYF.

The J gene is TRBJ1-3, the V gene TRBV10-2, with D unclear. Germline CDR1 is WSHSY and CDR2 is SAAADI. V dropped 6 bases and J dropped 6 bases, with 12 bases sitting between them. This CDR3 has 13 residues. The CDR3 reads CASSQNTKNTIYF. The CDR3 nucleotides are TGCGCCAGCAGCCAAAACACGAAAAACACCATATATTTT.